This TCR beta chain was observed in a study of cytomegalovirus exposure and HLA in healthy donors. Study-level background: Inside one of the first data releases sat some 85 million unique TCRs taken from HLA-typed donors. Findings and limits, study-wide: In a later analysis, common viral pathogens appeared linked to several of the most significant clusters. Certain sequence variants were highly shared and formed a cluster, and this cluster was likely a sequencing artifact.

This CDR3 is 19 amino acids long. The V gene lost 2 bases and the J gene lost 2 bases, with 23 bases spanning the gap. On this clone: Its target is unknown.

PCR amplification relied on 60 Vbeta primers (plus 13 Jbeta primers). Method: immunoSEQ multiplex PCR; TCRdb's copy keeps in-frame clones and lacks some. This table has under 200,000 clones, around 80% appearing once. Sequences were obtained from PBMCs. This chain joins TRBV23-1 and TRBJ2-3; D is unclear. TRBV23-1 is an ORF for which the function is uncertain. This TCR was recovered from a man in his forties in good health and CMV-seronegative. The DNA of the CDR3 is TGCGCCAGCAGTCAAACCGCCCCGGAGAGGCAACGAAACACAGATACGCAGTATTTT. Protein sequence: CASSQTAPERQRNTDTQYF.